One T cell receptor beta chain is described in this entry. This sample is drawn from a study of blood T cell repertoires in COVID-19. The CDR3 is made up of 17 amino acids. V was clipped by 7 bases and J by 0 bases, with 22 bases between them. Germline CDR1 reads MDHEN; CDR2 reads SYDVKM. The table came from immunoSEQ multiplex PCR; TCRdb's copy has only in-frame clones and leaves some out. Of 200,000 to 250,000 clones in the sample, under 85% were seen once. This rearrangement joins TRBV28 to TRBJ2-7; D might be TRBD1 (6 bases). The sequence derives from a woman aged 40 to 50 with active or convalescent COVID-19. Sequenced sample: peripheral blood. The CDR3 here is CASIPGVKWESSYEQYF. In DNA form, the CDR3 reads TGTGCCAGCATCCCAGGGGTCAAGTGGGAGAGCTCCTACGAGCAGTACTTC.